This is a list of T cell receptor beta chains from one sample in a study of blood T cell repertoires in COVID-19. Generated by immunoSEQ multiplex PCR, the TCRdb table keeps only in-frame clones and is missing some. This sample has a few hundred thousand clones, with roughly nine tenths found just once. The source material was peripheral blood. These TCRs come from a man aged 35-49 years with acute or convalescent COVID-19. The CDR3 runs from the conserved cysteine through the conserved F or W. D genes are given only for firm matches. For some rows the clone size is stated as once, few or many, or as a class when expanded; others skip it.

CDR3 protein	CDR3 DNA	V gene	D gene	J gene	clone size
CASSFFRIDEQYF	TGTGCCAGCAGCTTCTTCAGGATAGACGAGCAGTACTTC	TRBV5-4	NA	TRBJ2-7	NA
CASRSGGETQYF	TGTGCCAGCAGGTCTGGGGGGGAGACCCAGTACTTC	TRBV28	NA	TRBJ2-5	NA
CATVAWGEQYF	TGTGCCACCGTAGCGTGGGGCGAGCAGTACTTC	TRBV19	NA	TRBJ2-7	NA
CASSEGTGGYGYTF	TGTGCCAGCAGCGAGGGGACAGGGGGGTATGGCTACACCTTC	TRBV13	TRBD1	TRBJ1-2	NA
CASSLQGIGEQYF	TGTGCCAGCAGCTTACAGGGGATTGGCGAGCAGTACTTC	TRBV13	NA	TRBJ2-7	NA
CASSLTEPETEAFF	TGTGCCAGCAGTTTGACAGAACCTGAGACTGAAGCTTTCTTT	TRBV28	NA	TRBJ1-1	NA
CASRPDRGGLNNSPLHF	TGTGCCAGCAGACCGGACAGGGGCGGACTGAATAATTCACCCCTCCACTTT	TRBV5-5	TRBD1	TRBJ1-6	NA
CSARSYEQYF	TGCAGTGCTCGCTCCTACGAGCAGTACTTC	TRBV20-1	NA	TRBJ2-7	NA
CASGRAYEQYF	TGTGCCAGCGGGAGGGCCTACGAGCAGTACTTC	TRBV2	TRBD2	TRBJ2-7	NA
CASSPSFLGTGNHGYTF	TGTGCCAGCAGCCCCTCCTTCCTCGGGACAGGAAACCATGGCTACACCTTC	TRBV5-6	TRBD1	TRBJ1-2	NA
CASSPTGVTGELFF	TGTGCCAGCAGTCCTACAGGGGTCACCGGGGAGCTGTTTTTT	TRBV6-4	TRBD1	TRBJ2-2	NA
CASSPGNTIYF	TGTGCCAGCAGCCCTGGCAACACCATATATTTT	TRBV7-9	NA	TRBJ1-3	NA
CASSQSGGQPQHF	TGTGCCAGTAGTCAAAGCGGCGGTCAGCCCCAGCATTTT	TRBV19	NA	TRBJ1-5	NA
CASRQSGNTEAFF	TGTGCCAGCAGACAGAGTGGGAACACTGAAGCTTTCTTT	TRBV6-5	NA	TRBJ1-1	NA
CAISESTDSGNTIYF	TGTGCCATCAGTGAGTCGACAGACTCTGGAAACACCATATATTTT	TRBV10-3	NA	TRBJ1-3	NA
CASRTGGLYEQYF	TGTGCCAGCAGAACAGGGGGCTTGTACGAGCAGTACTTC	TRBV28	TRBD1	TRBJ2-7	NA
CASSPSGTNVNTF	TGTGCCAGCTCTCCCTCCGGGACTAACGTAAACACCTTC	TRBV18	NA	TRBJ1-2	once
CASRHGIEYGEAFF	TGTGCCAGCAGGCACGGGATCGAATATGGGGAAGCTTTCTTT	TRBV3-1/TRBV3-2	NA	TRBJ1-1	NA
CASTWDRDYGYTF	TGTGCCAGTACCTGGGACAGGGATTATGGCTACACCTTC	TRBV19	TRBD1	TRBJ1-2	NA
CASSRGNTEAFF	TGCGCCAGCAGCAGGGGGAACACTGAAGCTTTCTTT	TRBV10-2	NA	TRBJ1-1	once
CASSSPAGTAPNEQFF	TGTGCCAGCAGTTCCCCGGCCGGGACAGCCCCAAATGAGCAGTTCTTC	TRBV27	TRBD1	TRBJ2-1	NA
CASSQLGNTIYF	TGTGCCAGCAGCCAACTTGGAAACACCATATATTTT	TRBV14	NA	TRBJ1-3	NA
CATSSTGTSGPSYNEQFF	TGTGCCACCAGCAGCACCGGGACTAGCGGACCCTCCTACAATGAGCAGTTCTTC	TRBV15	TRBD2	TRBJ2-1	NA
CASRNLRGNLQMGETQYF	TGTGCCAGCAGGAACCTGAGGGGGAACCTTCAGATGGGGGAGACCCAGTACTTC	TRBV19	NA	TRBJ2-5	NA
CAISVAGSTGELFF	TGTGCCATCAGTGTTGCGGGCAGCACCGGGGAGCTGTTTTTT	TRBV10-3	NA	TRBJ2-2	NA
CASIMTRRTEAFF	TGTGCCAGCATCATGACAAGAAGGACTGAAGCTTTCTTT	TRBV28	NA	TRBJ1-1	NA
CASTRGRGHGYTF	TGTGCCAGCACTCGCGGGAGGGGGCATGGCTACACCTTC	TRBV11-1	TRBD1	TRBJ1-2	few
CASSLETGLSYGYTF	TGTGCCAGCAGCTTGGAAACAGGCCTCTCTTATGGCTACACCTTC	TRBV5-6	NA	TRBJ1-2	NA
CSAPQGYEQYF	TGCAGTGCTCCACAGGGTTACGAGCAGTACTTC	TRBV20-1	NA	TRBJ2-7	NA
CASSVNFGGTEAFF	TGTGCCAGCAGCGTAAACTTCGGGGGCACTGAAGCTTTCTTT	TRBV9	NA	TRBJ1-1	NA
CASSQKQGDEQYF	TGTGCCAGTAGTCAAAAGCAGGGGGACGAGCAGTACTTC	TRBV19	TRBD1	TRBJ2-7	NA
CASSPGTVYEQYF	TGTGCCAGCAGCCCCGGGACAGTCTACGAGCAGTACTTC	TRBV12-3/TRBV12-4	TRBD1	TRBJ2-7	NA
CASSLLRPDRDEYGYTF	TGTGCCAGCAGTTTATTGCGCCCGGACAGGGATGAATATGGCTACACCTTC	TRBV6-2/TRBV6-3	TRBD1	TRBJ1-2	NA
CASSIDLRIGGANTGELFF	TGTGCCAGTAGTATAGATCTTAGGATCGGAGGAGCGAACACCGGGGAGCTGTTTTTT	TRBV19	NA	TRBJ2-2	NA
CATGGDADNEQFF	TGTGCCACCGGGGGGGACGCGGACAATGAGCAGTTCTTC	TRBV24-1	TRBD2	TRBJ2-1	NA
CASSEAGGPFF	TGTGCCAGCAGTGAAGCGGGAGGCCCGTTCTTC	TRBV6-1	NA	TRBJ2-1	NA
CACRLVSYEQYF	TGTGCCTGTAGACTGGTCTCCTACGAGCAGTACTTC	TRBV7-2	NA	TRBJ2-7	NA
CASSKIRETQYF	TGTGCCAGCAGTAAGATCAGGGAGACCCAGTACTTC	TRBV7-2	NA	TRBJ2-5	NA
CASSYSWTAANYGYTF	TGTGCCAGCAGTTACAGTTGGACAGCGGCTAACTATGGCTACACCTTC	TRBV6-5	NA	TRBJ1-2	NA
CASGAGGISTQYF	TGTGCCAGCGGGGCGGGGGGGATCAGTACGCAGTATTTT	TRBV2	TRBD2	TRBJ2-3	NA
CASSLGRSSTDTQYF	TGTGCCAGCAGCTTAGGTCGGTCTAGCACAGATACGCAGTATTTT	TRBV7-9	NA	TRBJ2-3	NA